Included here is one T cell receptor (beta chain) sequence, with context. Its antigen is undetermined. The CDR3 contains 14 residues. Germline V CDR1 and CDR2: SGHDT, YYEEEE. With 1 base removed from V and 9 bases from J, the gap between germline ends came to 14 bases. The run of the v3.0 immunoSEQ assay was at survey level. Using immunoSEQ multiplex PCR, the repertoire was profiled, and TCRdb retains in-frame clones only, with some absent. Of tens of thousands of clones in the sample, 84% were seen once. These data belong to a study of long-term antiretroviral therapy in people with HIV. Notes on the study in general: Therapy changes, viral resistance and ART adherence were not documented in the available data.

Sequences were derived from unsorted PBMCs, sampled 1.9 years after starting antiretroviral therapy. The V and J genes are TRBV5-6 and TRBJ2-4, with a tentative D call TRBD2 (6 bases). This TCR came from a woman in her forties or fifties with HIV. Written as DNA, the CDR3 is TGTGCCAGCAGCTTGTGGGCGACTAGGTCCATTCAGTACTTC. Translation: CASSLWATRSIQYF.